What follows is one T cell receptor beta chain and its context. As yet, its antigen is unknown. The data were obtained in a study of shared clonotypes between healthy human individuals. Study-level points and caveats: A generally larger estimated richness was seen in naive subsets than in memory subsets. The sampled material consisted only of blood, and tissue repertoires are likely to differ. Having only a few donors restricted how much genetic and exposure-history diversity was captured.

Naivety among CD8 cells was defined by CD45RO negativity and positive CCR7 selection, thereby excluding terminally differentiated effector memory CD45RA+ cells. Donors, healthy HIV-negative adults, lacked recent acute infections or vaccinations. Germline CDR1 reads MNHEY; CDR2 reads SMNVEV (reference sequence). The CDR3 totals 16 residues. Trimming took 4 bases from V and 5 from J; bases not matched to a gene: 11. The protocol was immunoSEQ multiplex PCR, while the TCRdb copy is restricted to in-frame clones and leaves out a portion. This sample has roughly 650,000 clones, with approximately 96% found just once.

The gene calls are TRBV27 and TRBJ2-7; 10 bases match TRBD1. The receptor was isolated from a woman in her 30s in good health. Source material: naive CD8+ T cells sorted from blood. The CDR3 loop reads CASSSGTGTGVHEQYF. Written as DNA, the CDR3 is TGTGCCAGCAGTTCGGGAACCGGGACAGGGGTCCACGAGCAGTACTTC.